This T cell receptor beta chain emerged from a study of cytomegalovirus exposure and HLA in healthy donors (dated by TCRdb to the late 2010s). Regarding the complete study: According to an earlier analysis of 587 of the donors, roughly 180 million T cells yielded 100 million or so unique TCR beta sequences and around 280 Gb of sequence data. The study used immunosequencing to profile the T cell repertoires of hundreds of subjects and linked those repertoires to cytomegalovirus serostatus. Rather than drawing on any new phenotypic data, the later analysis identified candidate immune exposures from TCR beta sequences and the way those sequences occurred across donors. A later analysis re-examined previously published TCR beta repertoires from over 500 donors and added high-resolution HLA genotyping to investigate patterns of TCR occurrence. To decide whether each TCR beta V gene segment behaved as functional or pseudogenic, an earlier analysis of some 580 of the donors relied on high-throughput TCR beta sequencing. In a later genetic analysis, genome-wide SNP genotypes for about three fifths of the roughly 670 donors were used, and that subset was treated as a discovery cohort. HLA typing included class I and class II loci at four-digit resolution. An early release covering over 500 HLA-typed donors comprised about 300 gigabases of sequencing data and approximately 80 million unique TCR sequences. Several DR-DQ haplotypes were handled as single units for association and clustering because linkage in the cohort was strong. Among the roughly 410 genotyped donors, around 81% belonged to the genetic ancestry cluster associated with self-reported Caucasian donors. Along with the 666-subject first cohort, a separate validation cohort of approximately 110 different subjects was used. The aim of the study was to test whether cataloging public T cell receptors could identify signatures of past pathogen exposure. Among some 400 genotyped donors of the cohort, an average of roughly 230,000 unique TCR beta nucleotide sequences was sequenced per donor, of which about 18% were non-productive. All discovery cohort repertoires had been generated using a single sequencing platform. The number of typed donors differed by locus: about 629-630 for A, B, C, DRB1 and DQB1; approximately 520 for DQA1; approximately 610 for DPA1; and about 450 for DPB1. The study combined high-throughput TCR immunosequencing, statistical association of individual TCRs with disease status, and machine learning to predict cytomegalovirus infection status. Donor age, sex, ethnicity and CMV serostatus were collected together with the repertoire data. On the study overall, not on this receptor specifically: Only TCR beta chains were sequenced in this cohort, and the absence of alpha or paired-chain data limited detectable features. An association between a missense DCLRE1C variant and V-gene and J-gene trimming of TCR beta chains was found in a later genetic analysis and replicated in an independent cohort. HLA typing was unavailable for some donors at each locus, so association tests used only the typed subset. In an earlier analysis of around 600 of the donors, most TCR beta V segments were observed in productive rearrangements about 87% or about 30% of the time, broadly matching IMGT annotations. A later analysis reported that several top co-occurrence clusters appeared linked to parvovirus B19, influenza, CMV and Epstein-Barr virus. A later analysis associated 16,951 TCR beta sequences with specific HLA alleles at a false discovery rate of 0.05. Linkage disequilibrium might explain the correlated functional status among segregating V segments, but an unknown experimental factor could not be ruled out. The authors suggested that the approach could potentially be extended to other disease states and immunological phenotypes. In a later genetic analysis, fewer N-insertions in productive TCRs were reported among donors in an Asian-associated ancestry cluster than the roughly 700-donor mean. Most CMV-associated TCR beta chains appeared to be HLA-restricted in a later analysis, and the HLA associations seemed to be driven largely by CMV exposure. Presence/absence analyses assumed roughly uniform sequencing depth across donors, an assumption that may not hold. The sequencing pipeline was judged likely to have produced a cluster of highly shared sequence variants as a technical artifact. Strong co-occurrence of HLA alleles, especially DR and DQ, made assigning TCR associations to individual alleles difficult. Compared with equally common non-associated chains, HLA-associated TCR beta chains in a later analysis were more clonally expanded and had lower generation probabilities. A further reported finding was that TCR beta sequences accurately predicted the HLA-A and HLA-B alleles for most subjects in the first cohort. Most TCR sequences were seen in very few donors, while some public TCRs were found in many individuals. Because counts were too low, 15 to 20 rarely observed V segments, including chromosome 9 orphons, were left out of the earlier analysis of about 500 of the donors. A later analysis found that TCR association rates varied across HLA loci, with DRB1 alleles showing the most associated TCRs and HLA-C alleles the fewest. For the cohort, immune exposure information was limited to CMV serostatus. The 87-base-pair reads could not distinguish some IMGT-functional V segments, including TRBV6-2 and TRBV6-3, so those segments were excluded. Cytomegalovirus status was reported to be diagnosed by the classifier with high specificity and sensitivity in both the original and validation cohorts. A few of the identified cytomegalovirus-associated TCR beta chains were confirmed in vitro to be specific for cytomegalovirus antigens. The study gave a list of 150 to 200 TCR beta chains associated with cytomegalovirus.

Preparation of the library involved the immunoSEQ multiplex PCR assay. A mixture of 60 forward primers for TCR Vbeta segments and 13 reverse primers for TCR Jbeta segments was used in the multiplex PCR. Amplification of the CDR3 region of rearranged TCR beta genes was performed with a multiplex PCR assay on genomic DNA. The Illumina HiSeq System was used to sequence the amplified TCR beta libraries as 87-base-pair reads. Per the authors' processing: Across the 670 or so repertoires, a later analysis counted about 81 million unique TCR beta chains, 9.5 million to 12 million of which were shared by at least two donors. To remove PCR and sequencing errors, raw reads were error-corrected and collapsed into unique sequences using a nearest-neighbor algorithm that merged closely related sequences. To assign V, D and J gene segments, CDR3 sequences were aligned to IMGT reference sequences. Each retained sequence needed at least a six-nucleotide match to both a V gene segment and a J gene segment. A rearrangement counted as productive if the CDR3 had no stop codons and remained in frame with V and J, and every other rearrangement counted as non-productive. CDR3 was defined according to IMGT convention as the region running from the second conserved V-encoded cysteine to the conserved J-encoded phenylalanine. Sequences without an unambiguous match to a single V gene segment were excluded from the earlier analysis of several hundred of the donors. In an earlier analysis of a few hundred of the donors, V segments were called functional above 56.7% productive rearrangements and were called segregating when the between-donor standard deviation exceeded 5%. A statistical classification framework was built for diagnosing cytomegalovirus status from the catalog of TCR beta chain sequences. V and J gene assignment, in a later analysis, came from comparing TCR nucleotide sequences with IMGT/GENE-DB human TR gene sequences. Using the TCRdist pipeline, a later analysis assigned CDR3 sequences along with most-parsimonious VDJ recombination scenarios. In a later analysis, each TCR beta chain was defined by its CDR3 amino acid sequence together with its V-gene family, and reads without a unique V-gene family were excluded. As a way to deal with suspected cross-contamination and a sequencing artifact, a later analysis dropped approximately 570 nucleotide sequences that were highly shared and had low generation probability. For each public chain, a later analysis derived a clonal expansion index from normalized ranks of inferred template counts within each repertoire. Generation probabilities in a later analysis came from a VDJ recombination model fitted to out-of-frame rearrangements, and those results were checked against IGoR. Hypergeometric tests were used in a later analysis to score TCR-TCR, TCR-HLA and TCR-CMV co-occurrence, with a repertoire-size bias correction applied to the TCR pairs. A later analysis estimated false discovery rates by permuting HLA or CMV assignments 20 times. In a later analysis, co-occurring TCRs were grouped using DBSCAN, with TCRdist sequence similarity added in when clustering inside HLA-allele-positive subsets. Repertoires with fewer than 30,000 or more than 120,000 public chains, plus five repertoires with anomalous nucleotide sharing, were excluded from co-occurrence clustering. As stored in TCRdb, this immuneACCESS dataset retains in-frame rearrangements with V and J assigned. A fraction of the clones does not appear; measured against another copy, unresolved V genes explain less than half of the discrepancy, and the remainder lacks a known reason. The V and J calls and clone size come from that table; D and trimming were worked out from the DNA. The sample has 150,000 to 200,000 clones on record, roughly nine tenths of them singletons. The biggest ten clones account for 0.2% to 0.3% of the sample.

To note about this clone: Its antigen remains undetermined. No base qualities exist here, and no much larger clone lies one base off it.

The CDR3 sequence holds 15 residues, the cysteine and phenylalanine included. The CDR3 DNA has 45 bases and is translated from base 1. CDR1 is given as SGHRS and CDR2 as YFSETQ, both from the germline V gene. V trim: 2 bases; J trim: 6 bases; unmatched bases: 9. The cohort was made up of under 800 healthy bone marrow donors. Cohort members were all nominally healthy when sampled, although unrecorded immune exposures were likely present. The donor tested CMV seronegative and was one of the 352 seronegative cohort members. Each donor provided a peripheral blood sample, and peripheral blood mononuclear cells were used for TCR beta sequencing. The Qiagen DNeasy Blood Extraction Kit was used to extract genomic DNA from the blood cell samples.

The V and J segments used are TRBV5-1 and TRBJ2-7, and 9 junction bases match TRBD2. The receptor comes from a girl under three years old in good health and CMV-seronegative. Material: PBMCs. The nucleotides are TGCGCCAGCAGCTTCTCCGGGACTAGCTCTTCCGAGCAGTACTTC. It encodes CASSFSGTSSSEQYF. The CDR3, completed at both ends by the reference TRBV5-1 and TRBJ2-7 genes, gives the full variable domain KAGVTQTPRYLIKTRGQQVTLSCSPISGHRSVSWYQQTPGQGLQFLFEYFSETQRNKGNFPGRFSGRQFSNSRSEMNVSTLELGDSALYLCASSFSGTSSSEQYFGPGTRLTVT.